A selection of T cell receptor beta chains follows, all from one sample in a study of blood T cell repertoires in COVID-19. Measured with immunoSEQ multiplex PCR; TCRdb has only the in-frame clones, and not every one. The data show 150,000 to 180,000 clones, about 85% seen once. The sequenced sample consisted of peripheral blood. Receptors were obtained from a man between 60 and 70 years old with COVID-19, enrolled during active disease. Both conserved end residues are part of each CDR3. The order of the fields is clone size, J gene, D gene, V gene, CDR3 protein, CDR3 DNA. D genes are given only for firm matches. The size of a clone is reported for some rows only, either as once, few or many, or as a class for expanded clones.

few,TRBJ2-6,.,TRBV18,CASSPFSGANVLTF,TGTGCCAGCTCACCCTTCTCTGGGGCCAACGTCCTGACTTTC
once,TRBJ1-4,.,TRBV30,CAWRRRGGDEKLFF,TGTGCCTGGAGACGCAGGGGAGGGGATGAAAAACTGTTTTTT
.,TRBJ2-1,.,TRBV7-3,CASRGRGNEQFF,TGTGCCAGCAGAGGGCGGGGTAATGAGCAGTTCTTC
once,TRBJ2-1,TRBD2,TRBV10-1,CAGRILAGVLGSVDEQFF,TGCGCCGGACGGATACTAGCGGGAGTATTAGGGTCGGTGGATGAGCAGTTCTTC
.,TRBJ1-2,TRBD1,TRBV9,CASSVGQGGGTYGYTF,TGTGCCAGCAGCGTCGGACAGGGGGGAGGCACCTATGGCTACACCTTC
once,TRBJ1-2,.,TRBV30,CAWTPGGSYTF,TGTGCCTGGACCCCTGGGGGGAGCTACACCTTC
.,TRBJ1-1,.,TRBV19,CASSIPQGRDTEAFF,TGTGCCAGTAGTATCCCTCAGGGGCGGGACACTGAAGCTTTCTTT
.,TRBJ1-1,TRBD1,TRBV28,CASSLLGQGSTEAFF,TGTGCCAGCAGTTTACTAGGACAGGGGTCGACTGAAGCTTTCTTT
many,TRBJ2-7,.,TRBV29-1,CSTDRPLNYEQYF,TGCAGCACTGACAGGCCCTTAAATTACGAGCAGTACTTC
.,TRBJ1-1,.,TRBV10-3,CATTTLSANTEAFF,TGTGCCACCACGACTTTGAGCGCCAACACTGAAGCTTTCTTT
.,TRBJ1-3,.,TRBV29-1,CSVEGTAGNTIYF,TGCAGCGTTGAAGGGACTGCCGGAAACACCATATATTTT
.,TRBJ1-2,TRBD1,TRBV28,CASSSGTGFGYTF,TGTGCCAGCAGCTCCGGGACAGGGTTTGGCTACACCTTC
.,TRBJ1-1,TRBD1,TRBV18,CASLGQAMNTEAFF,TGTGCCAGCTTAGGACAGGCCATGAACACTGAAGCTTTCTTT
.,TRBJ2-7,.,TRBV11-3,CASSKSRLISYEQYF,TGTGCCAGCAGCAAAAGCAGGTTAATCTCCTACGAGCAGTACTTC
few,TRBJ1-2,.,TRBV7-9,CASSPQGQIGSYGYTF,TGTGCCAGCAGCCCTCAGGGTCAGATCGGGAGCTATGGCTACACCTTC
.,TRBJ1-4,.,TRBV6-5,CASSLSGSSPEKLFF,TGTGCCAGCAGTTTATCCGGGAGTAGCCCGGAAAAACTGTTTTTT
.,TRBJ1-2,TRBD1,TRBV27,CASSFSGTAGGNYGYTF,TGTGCCAGCAGTTTTTCGGGGACAGCAGGAGGGAACTATGGCTACACCTTC
.,TRBJ1-3,.,TRBV18,CASSLKTGAPNTIYF,TGTGCCAGCTCACTGAAAACAGGAGCACCGAACACCATATATTTT
.,TRBJ1-5,TRBD1,TRBV24-1,CATSDTRTGKSNQPQHF,TGTGCCACCAGTGATACCCGGACAGGGAAGAGCAATCAGCCCCAGCATTTT
.,TRBJ1-2,TRBD1,TRBV6-2/TRBV6-3,CASSYSGGATYGYTF,TGTGCCAGCAGTTACTCAGGGGGCGCAACATATGGCTACACCTTC
many,TRBJ1-4,.,TRBV29-1,CSVEGRGEKLFF,TGCAGCGTTGAGGGGAGGGGTGAAAAACTGTTTTTT
.,TRBJ1-1,.,TRBV19,CASIDRSKMNTEAFF,TGTGCCAGTATTGACAGGAGTAAAATGAACACTGAAGCTTTCTTT
once,TRBJ2-1,.,TRBV2,CASSTPGLLEQFF,TGTGCCAGCAGCACGCCGGGACTCCTGGAGCAGTTCTTC
once,TRBJ2-5,TRBD2,TRBV28,CASSLPGGGRETQYF,TGTGCCAGCAGTTTACCGGGGGGAGGTCGGGAGACCCAGTACTTC
.,TRBJ1-3,.,TRBV29-1,CSVGVQGGGNTIYF,TGCAGCGTTGGGGTACAGGGTGGTGGAAACACCATATATTTT
.,TRBJ1-1,.,TRBV21-1,CASSGDINKVTEAFF,TGTGCCAGCAGTGGGGACATCAACAAGGTTACTGAAGCTTTCTTT
.,TRBJ1-4,.,TRBV5-4,CASSLETGANEKLFF,TGTGCCAGCAGCTTGGAGACAGGAGCTAATGAAAAACTGTTTTTT
.,TRBJ1-5,TRBD1,TRBV24-1,CATGQEENSNQPQHF,TGTGCCACCGGACAGGAGGAAAATAGCAATCAGCCCCAGCATTTT
.,TRBJ2-7,.,TRBV4-3,CASSQEAVRELDNYEQYF,TGCGCCAGCAGCCAAGAAGCGGTAAGAGAACTAGACAATTACGAGCAGTACTTC
.,TRBJ2-3,TRBD2,TRBV28,CASSLTSGGADTQYF,TGTGCCAGCAGTTTAACTAGCGGGGGGGCAGATACGCAGTATTTT